This TCR beta chain was found in a study of shared clonotypes between healthy human individuals. Study-wide findings and caveats: Generation probabilities of non-shared clonotypes were lower (relative to those shared by all four donors).

Each subset's genomic DNA was shared equally among a number of immunoSEQ plates. Data came from immunoSEQ multiplex PCR; TCRdb stores just in-frame clones and leaves some out. Altogether 550,000 to 800,000 clones are present, around two thirds being singletons, with the ten largest covering about 1.7%. This clone is a singleton in its sample. Its target is unknown. CDR1 and CDR2 from the germline V gene are MNHNS and SASEGT. The length of the CDR3 is 14 residues. The ends were cut back, 4 bases at V and 7 bases at J, with 14 bases in the middle. Donors were healthy HIV-negative adults without recently reported acute infections or vaccinations. Memory CD4+ cells were the fraction left after CD45RA+ naive selection.

The specimen sequenced was memory CD4+ T cells sorted from blood. Subset here: CD45RA-negative fraction. This chain connects TRBV6-1 to TRBJ1-5; D perhaps matches TRBD1 (5 bases). This TCR came from a woman aged 25 to 39 in good health. Here the CDR3 reads CASSGLSWGQPQHF. The DNA for the CDR3 is TGTGCCAGCAGTGGATTAAGCTGGGGCCAGCCCCAGCATTTT.